The 17 T cell receptor beta chains below all came from one sample that was sequenced in a study of cytomegalovirus exposure and HLA in healthy donors. PCR amplification relied on 60 Vbeta primers (plus 13 Jbeta primers). Assay: immunoSEQ multiplex PCR; the TCRdb copy retains only in-frame clones and omits some. Of fewer than 250,000 clones in the sample, under 80% were seen once. Sequencing input: PBMCs. These TCRs come from a girl aged 2 to 10 in good health and CMV-seronegative.

The J gene is TRBJ2-5, the V gene TRBV2; tentatively, D is TRBD1 (6 bases). This CDR3 has 13 residues. Looked up from germline, CDR1 is SNHLY and CDR2 is FYNNEI. The V gene lost 3 bases and the J gene lost 1 base, with 6 bases spanning the gap. CDR3 nucleotides: TGTGCCAGCAGTGACAGGGGCCAAGAGACCCAGTACTTC. Protein: CASSDRGQETQYF. Based on the CDR3 plus reference TRBV2 and TRBJ2-5, the full variable domain is EPEVTQTPSHQVTQMGQEVILRCVPISNHLYFYWYRQILGQKVEFLVSFYNNEISEKSEIFDDQFSVERPDGSNFTLKIRSTKLEDSAMYFCASSDRGQETQYFGPGTRLLVL.

The chain combines TRBV2 with TRBJ2-7; D is perhaps TRBD1 (5 bases). Per the germline V gene, CDR1 is SNHLY and CDR2 is FYNNEI. Trimming cost V 7 bases and J 3 bases, with 16 bases left between them. There are 14 residues in the CDR3. CDR3 sequence: CASTTDRADYEQYF. CDR3 coding DNA: TGTGCCAGCACGACCGACAGAGCTGACTACGAGCAGTACTTC.

The chain uses TRBV4-1 and TRBJ2-7, with a weak D call TRBD2 (6 bases). The CDR3 totals 16 residues. The V end lost 1 base, the J end lost 4 bases, and 17 bases lay between the germline ends. Germline V gene data show CDR1 as MGHRA and CDR2 as YSYEKL. The CDR3 region has the DNA TGCGCCAGCAGCCAAGCTTTTCGGGAGCAGGAATACGAGCAGTACTTC. Translating it yields CASSQAFREQEYEQYF.

The chain recombines TRBV15 with TRBJ2-7; D is possibly TRBD2 (6 bases). V lost 7 bases and J 4 bases, leaving 14 bases between the germline ends. Germline CDR1 and CDR2: LNHNV and YYDKDF (reference sequence). CDR3 length equals 13 residues. In DNA form, the CDR3 reads TGTGCCACCACTTCGGACTATCCGTACGAGCAGTACTTC. Residues: CATTSDYPYEQYF. The full variable domain, completed using reference TRBV15 and TRBJ2-7, is DAMVIQNPRYQVTQFGKPVTLSCSQTLNHNVMYWYQQKSSQAPKLLFHYYDKDFNNEADTPDNFQSRRPNTSFCFLDIRSPGLGDTAMYLCATTSDYPYEQYFGPGTRLTVT.

V and J are TRBV5-5 and TRBJ2-7; 8 positions agree with TRBD2. The length of the CDR3 is 16 residues. Germline CDR1 SGHKS, CDR2 YYEKEE (reference sequence). The J segment lost 0 bases and the V segment lost 3 bases, leaving 8 bases of the junction unmatched. The CDR3 nucleotides read TGTGCCAGCAGCTACCCAAGCGGGAGCAGCTCCTACGAGCAGTACTTC. Encoded protein: CASSYPSGSSSYEQYF.

The chain joins TRBV18 to TRBJ1-5; D unresolved. This CDR3 is built from 16 residues. Trimming stripped 3 bases from V and 5 bases from J, with 17 bases between. The V gene's germline CDR1 is KGHSH and CDR2 LQKENI. The CDR3 protein is CASSPQTGVRDQPQHF. In DNA form, the CDR3 reads TGTGCCAGCTCACCCCAGACGGGAGTCCGCGATCAGCCCCAGCATTTT.

The chain has TRBV27 and TRBJ2-7, with 9 bases matching TRBD2. Trimming cost V 3 bases and J 5 bases; bases outside gene matches: 5. CDR1 and CDR2 (germline): MNHEY, SMNVEV (reference sequence). CDR3 length equals 14 residues. Written as DNA, the CDR3 is TGTGCCAGCAGTTTCAGCGGGAGGTTCCACGAGCAGTACTTC. It is translated as CASSFSGRFHEQYF.

The J gene is TRBJ1-2, the V gene TRBV28; 7 bases match TRBD1. Per germline, CDR1 MDHEN and CDR2 SYDVKM. The CDR3 totals 13 residues. V was pared by 6 bases and J by 7 bases, with 8 bases of the junction left unmatched. The CDR3 region is CASSNRQGGGYTF. The CDR3 nucleotides read TGTGCCAGCAGCAACCGACAGGGCGGTGGCTACACCTTC.

The DNA for the CDR3 is TGTGCCAGCCGGGACAGGGCTATGAACACTGAAGCTTTCTTT. Amino acid sequence: CASRDRAMNTEAFF. This sequence joins TRBV28 and TRBJ1-1; 9 bases match TRBD1. Trimming took 8 bases from V and 0 from J; bases not matched to a gene: 4. CDR3 length: 14 amino acids. The germline gives CDR1 MDHEN, CDR2 SYDVKM.

This CDR3 is CASSPLGFPGNTIYF. The DNA for the CDR3 is TGTGCCAGCAGCCCACTAGGGTTTCCGGGAAACACCATATATTTT. The chain couples TRBV7-9 to TRBJ1-3; D is unresolved. The CDR3 length is 15 residues. Germline CDR1 SEHNR, CDR2 FQNEAQ (reference sequence). Trimming removed 5 bases at V and 4 bases at J, with 15 bases between.

The chain links TRBV18 to TRBJ1-2, with unresolved D. Between the trimmed V and J ends, which lost 2 bases and 4 bases, there was a span of 11 bases. The CDR3 totals 14 residues. Germline lookup yields CDR1 KGHSH and CDR2 LQKENI. The CDR3: CASSPIRVAYGYTF. Written as DNA, the CDR3 is TGTGCCAGCTCACCAATCCGGGTAGCCTATGGCTACACCTTC.

This clone has only a few counts. The gene calls are TRBV9 and TRBJ1-1; the D gene is possibly TRBD1 (5 bases). V was trimmed by 3 bases and J by 7 bases, leaving 16 bases between them. The germline CDR1 and CDR2 sequences are SGDLS and YYNGEE. The CDR3 is made up of 14 amino acids. The CDR3 DNA sequence: TGTGCCAGCAGCGCAGTCCAGGGTTTTGGTGAAGCTTTCTTT. It encodes CASSAVQGFGEAFF.

The gene calls are TRBV2 and TRBJ1-2, with 11 bases aligning to TRBD1. Per the germline V gene, CDR1 is SNHLY and CDR2 is FYNNEI. The CDR3 contains 14 residues. J lost 8 bases, V lost 6 bases, and 8 bases had no gene match. The CDR3, as DNA: TGTGCCAGCAGCCGAGGACAGGGGGCGGAGGGCTACACCTTC. This translates into CASSRGQGAEGYTF.

This sequence joins TRBV6-6 and TRBJ1-2, with 9 positions matching TRBD1. Trimming cost V 5 bases and J 7 bases; bases outside gene matches: 5. Germline loops: CDR1 MNHNY, CDR2 SVGAGI (reference sequence). This CDR3 comprises 13 residues. Here the CDR3 DNA reads TGTGCCAGCAGTAAGACAGGGGGACTTGGCTACACCTTC. This encodes CASSKTGGLGYTF.

The rearrangement joins TRBV7-2 to TRBJ2-5; 7 positions match TRBD1. There are 13 residues in the CDR3. The V and J ends lost 5 bases and 4 bases, in that order; junction bases with no gene match: 4. Germline CDR1 SGHTA, CDR2 FQGNSA. CDR3 residues: CASSLNRGETQYF. The CDR3 DNA is TGTGCCAGCAGCCTAAACAGGGGAGAGACCCAGTACTTC.

V is TRBV25-1 and J is TRBJ2-1, with a possible D match to TRBD2 (5 bases). Trimming took off 5 bases at V and 5 bases at J, with 7 bases between the two ends. This CDR3 spans 12 amino acids. Germline loops: CDR1 MGHDK, CDR2 SYGVNS. As DNA, the CDR3 is TGTGCCAGCAGTAAACTAGACAATGAGCAGTTCTTC. Its translation is CASSKLDNEQFF. Full variable domain (rest looked up from reference TRBV25-1 and TRBJ2-1): EADIYQTPRYLVIGTGKKITLECSQTMGHDKMYWYQQDPGMELHLIHYSYGVNSTEKGDLSSESTVSRIRTEHFPLTLESARPSHTSQYLCASSKLDNEQFFGPGTRLTVL.

This chain joins TRBV11-2 and TRBJ2-1, with 7 nucleotides matching TRBD1. The CDR3 has 15 residues. From germline, CDR1 is SGHAT and CDR2 FQNNGV. J gave up 3 bases and V 5 bases, and 7 bases lay outside the gene matches. CDR3 residues: CASSNTGADYNEQFF. The CDR3 nucleotides are TGTGCCAGCAGCAATACAGGGGCTGACTACAATGAGCAGTTCTTC.